The present T cell receptor (beta chain) was sequenced within a study of blood T cell repertoires in COVID-19. Across the study: Symptom resolution, clearance, or two negative PCRs marked donors in Cohort 3 as recovered. PBMCs, B-cell-depleted T cells, or T cells provided the cDNA or gDNA that made up the material.

Study processing details: Reference gene primer amplification in the assay estimated nucleated cell counts. Using immunoSEQ multiplex PCR, the repertoire was profiled, and TCRdb retains in-frame clones only, with some absent. That table is the source of V, J and clone size, and D and trimming were worked out from the DNA. The data contain hundreds of thousands of clones, 85% to 90% of them singletons. Unmatched junction bases numbered 13, after V lost 2 bases and J lost 5 bases. Per the germline V gene, CDR1 is SGHTS and CDR2 is YDEGEE. The CDR3 consists of 16 residues. Participants' reported clinical history set cohort assignment.

The gene calls are TRBV5-8 and TRBJ2-7; 7 nucleotides align to TRBD1. The TCR sequence derives from a woman aged 45 to 65 in a cohort exposed to, infected with or recovered from COVID-19 (not recorded which). Sequenced input: PBMCs or T cells enriched from blood (not recorded which). The CDR3 loop reads CASSFYLGTGANEQYF. The CDR3 DNA reads as TGTGCCAGCAGCTTCTATCTGGGCACAGGGGCAAACGAGCAGTACTTC.